The following is a T cell receptor beta chain sequence with its context. The data stem from a study of blood T cell repertoires in COVID-19. In the authors' methods: Amplification from reference gene primers served as the basis for estimated nucleated cell counts. Using immunoSEQ multiplex PCR, the repertoire was profiled, and TCRdb retains in-frame clones only, with some absent. The V and J calls and clone size are taken from that table; D and trimming were inferred from the DNA. The sample yields about 330,000 clones, about 89% seen once. This CDR3 has 13 amino acids. The V end lost 3 bases, the J end lost 4 bases, and 8 bases lay between the germline ends.

This receptor was taken from a woman in her thirties who had recovered from COVID-19. V is TRBV12-3 or TRBV12-4 and J is TRBJ2-3; no reliable D call. The sample taken for sequencing was PBMCs or T cells enriched from blood (not recorded which). CDR3 residues: CASSFSGPDTQYF. In DNA form, the CDR3 reads TGTGCCAGCAGTTTCTCAGGCCCAGATACGCAGTATTTT.